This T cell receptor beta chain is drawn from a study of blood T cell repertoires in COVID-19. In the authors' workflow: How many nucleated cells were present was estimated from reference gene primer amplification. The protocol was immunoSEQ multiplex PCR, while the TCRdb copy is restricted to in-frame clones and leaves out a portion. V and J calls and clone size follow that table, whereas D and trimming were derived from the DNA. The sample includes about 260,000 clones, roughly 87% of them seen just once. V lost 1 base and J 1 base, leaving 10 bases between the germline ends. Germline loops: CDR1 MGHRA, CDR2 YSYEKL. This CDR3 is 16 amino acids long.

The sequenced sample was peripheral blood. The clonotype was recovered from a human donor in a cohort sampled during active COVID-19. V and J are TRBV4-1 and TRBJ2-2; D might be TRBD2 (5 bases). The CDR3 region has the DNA TGCGCCAGCAGCCAAGCGGAGGTTCTGAACACCGGGGAGCTGTTTTTT. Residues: CASSQAEVLNTGELFF.